This is a list of T cell receptor beta chains from one sample in a study of cytomegalovirus exposure and HLA in healthy donors. Here immunoSEQ multiplex PCR was the method, and the copy in TCRdb shows in-frame clones only, minus some. Counted here are roughly 100,000 clones, around 83% occurring once; the ten biggest clones make up roughly 4%. The sample taken for sequencing was PBMCs. The source of these receptors is a young woman in good health and CMV-seropositive. The CDR3 runs from the conserved cysteine through the conserved F or W. The D gene is left open where the match is weak. Where a row states a size, it is once, few, many or the class of an expanded clone; other rows omit it.

cdr3_nt cdr3_aa j_call clone_size v_call d_call
TGTGCCAGCAGCCAAGGAGGTGGACCCCTCCACTTT CASSQGGGPLHF TRBJ1-6 - TRBV4-2 -
TGTGCCAGCAGCCTCCGGACAGGGTGGCCCACTGAAGCTTTCTTT CASSLRTGWPTEAFF TRBJ1-1 - TRBV5-6 TRBD1
TGCAGCGTTGAAATGGGGCCCGGGACTAGCGGGAGTAAGCGCGTCGAGCAGTACTTC CSVEMGPGTSGSKRVEQYF TRBJ2-7 few TRBV29-1 TRBD2
TGTGCCAGCAGGGAGACAGGTCAAGAGACCCAGTACTTC CASRETGQETQYF TRBJ2-5 few TRBV28 -
TGTGCCAGCAGCACCGACAGAGCCTCGGCCTATGGCTACACCTTC CASSTDRASAYGYTF TRBJ1-2 - TRBV5-6 -
TGTGCCAGCAGGATGGCAGCGCAGCCCCAGCATTTT CASRMAAQPQHF TRBJ1-5 - TRBV28 -
TGTGCCAGCAGCTGGACTAGCGGACCCTACGAGCAGTACTTC CASSWTSGPYEQYF TRBJ2-7 once TRBV2 TRBD2
TGTGCCAGCTCCAGCGGGACAGGGGGCCAGCCCCAGCATTTT CASSSGTGGQPQHF TRBJ1-5 - TRBV18 TRBD1
TGTGCCAGCAGCCCCCAGAGCGGGACCCAGTACTTC CASSPQSGTQYF TRBJ2-5 - TRBV7-9 -
TGTGCCAGCAGCCTTTTAGGGCCAACAGGGGACGAGCAGTTCTTC CASSLLGPTGDEQFF TRBJ2-1 - TRBV7-9 TRBD1
TGTGCCAGCTCCTTCGCCGACGGAGCTGAAGCTTTCTTT CASSFADGAEAFF TRBJ1-1 - TRBV2 -
TGTGCCAGCAGCCCACAGAGCGGGGGACCTCCGTATTTT CASSPQSGGPPYF TRBJ2-3 - TRBV7-8 TRBD2
TGCACCGACCCCGGGACTAAAAGGCGGCACTTC CTDPGTKRRHF TRBJ2-4 - TRBV1 -
TGTGCCAGCAGCTCTTTAACTGAAGCTTTCTTT CASSSLTEAFF TRBJ1-1 - TRBV6-5 -
TGTGCCAGCAGCTTAGAAGGCAGGGAGAACACTGAAGCTTTCTTT CASSLEGRENTEAFF TRBJ1-1 - TRBV11-2 -
TGTGCCACCCCTACAGGGGGACAAGCCTACGAGCAGTACTTC CATPTGGQAYEQYF TRBJ2-7 - TRBV6-4 TRBD1
TGTGCCAGCAGCTTAGGACCACACAGGGAGACCCAGTACTTC CASSLGPHRETQYF TRBJ2-5 - TRBV7-6 -